A selection of T cell receptor beta chains follows, all from one sample in a study of blood T cells in healthy people across ages. TCRdb re-called the 5' RACE reads through MiXCR, storing one row per CDR3 protein. The sample has roughly 800,000 distinct CDR3 sequences, about three fifths seen once. Sequencing used blood. These receptors originate from a man aged 30 to 45 in good health. Both conserved end residues are part of each CDR3. Each record gives: clone size, V gene, D gene, J gene, CDR3 DNA, CDR3 protein. D genes are given only for firm matches. Not all rows give a size; the values are once, few, many and, for expanded clones, a class.

abundance: few
v_gene: TRBV30
d_gene: .
j_gene: TRBJ2-7
CDR3nt: TGTGCCTGGAGTTCGAGCTACGAGCAGTACTTC
CDR3aa: CAWSSSYEQYF

abundance: few
v_gene: TRBV4-3
d_gene: TRBD1
j_gene: TRBJ1-2
CDR3nt: TGCGCCAGCAGCCAAGGGACAGGGGAAGACTACACCTTC
CDR3aa: CASSQGTGEDYTF

abundance: once
v_gene: TRBV7-2
d_gene: TRBD2
j_gene: TRBJ2-7
CDR3nt: TGTGCCAGCAGCTTCCGGACTAGCGGGAACTACGAGCAGTACTTC
CDR3aa: CASSFRTSGNYEQYF

abundance: .
v_gene: TRBV20-1
d_gene: .
j_gene: TRBJ2-5
CDR3nt: TGCAGTGCTCACAAGGGGACGGATCAAGAGACCCAGTACTTC
CDR3aa: CSAHKGTDQETQYF

abundance: .
v_gene: TRBV12-3/TRBV12-4
d_gene: .
j_gene: TRBJ1-5
CDR3nt: TGTGCCAGCAGTCCGGGGAGCAGGTTTATACCCCAGCATTTT
CDR3aa: CASSPGSRFIPQHF

abundance: few
v_gene: TRBV7-2
d_gene: .
j_gene: TRBJ2-1
CDR3nt: TGTGCCAGCAGCCACGGGGGCTGGAATGAGCAGTTCTTC
CDR3aa: CASSHGGWNEQFF

abundance: .
v_gene: TRBV4-3
d_gene: .
j_gene: TRBJ2-1
CDR3nt: TGCGCCAGCAGCCAAGACGACGGCCCGAGGTCCTACAATGAGCAGTTCTTC
CDR3aa: CASSQDDGPRSYNEQFF

abundance: many
v_gene: TRBV7-9
d_gene: .
j_gene: TRBJ2-3
CDR3nt: TGTGCCAGCAGCTTAGCGCGGGGAATCACTCAACGGGATACGCAGTATTTT
CDR3aa: CASSLARGITQRDTQYF

abundance: .
v_gene: TRBV28
d_gene: TRBD2
j_gene: TRBJ2-6
CDR3nt: TGTGCCAGCAGGCCGGGGGGATATCGTTCTGGGGCCAACGTCCTGACTTTC
CDR3aa: CASRPGGYRSGANVLTF

abundance: .
v_gene: TRBV2
d_gene: .
j_gene: TRBJ1-5
CDR3nt: TGTGCCAGCAGTTGGGCAGATAGCAATCAGCCCCAGCATTTT
CDR3aa: CASSWADSNQPQHF

abundance: .
v_gene: TRBV6-2/TRBV6-3
d_gene: TRBD1
j_gene: TRBJ1-2
CDR3nt: TGTGCCAGCAGCGGGACAGACCTCTATGGCTACACCTTC
CDR3aa: CASSGTDLYGYTF

abundance: once
v_gene: TRBV27
d_gene: .
j_gene: TRBJ2-5
CDR3nt: TGTGCCAGCAAAAGGGTAGCCACGGGCCAAGAGACCCAGTACTTC
CDR3aa: CASKRVATGQETQYF

abundance: .
v_gene: TRBV5-1
d_gene: .
j_gene: TRBJ2-1
CDR3nt: TGCGCCAGCAGCTCCCGGGGCTGGGACCCCAATGAGCAGTTCTTC
CDR3aa: CASSSRGWDPNEQFF

abundance: few
v_gene: TRBV20-1
d_gene: TRBD2
j_gene: TRBJ2-5
CDR3nt: TGCAGTGCCGATAACCTCGAGGCTAGCGGGCAAGAGACCCAGTACTTC
CDR3aa: CSADNLEASGQETQYF